This T cell receptor beta chain was sequenced during a study of blood T cell repertoires in COVID-19. CDR3 length equals 16 residues. The germline V gene has CDR1 ENHRY and CDR2 SYGVKD. The V end lost 7 bases, the J end lost 9 bases, and 22 bases lay between the germline ends. This clone was recorded a few times. Authors' data handling: Reference gene primer amplification in the assay estimated nucleated cell counts. TCRdb's table, derived via immunoSEQ multiplex PCR, lists solely in-frame clones and lacks some. V and J calls and clone size are given by that table; D and trimming were obtained from the DNA. Altogether about 190,000 clones are present, about 88% being singletons, with the ten largest covering 6.2%.

The chain employs TRBV10-3 and TRBJ1-6, with D possibly TRBD1 on 6 matching bases. Sequenced input: peripheral blood. The receptor comes from a woman aged 40 to 50 who had recovered from COVID-19. The CDR3 protein is CAINQGTTGRASPLHF. As DNA, the CDR3 is TGTGCCATCAATCAGGGGACCACCGGAAGGGCTTCACCCCTCCACTTT.